This TCR beta chain was sequenced during a study of blood T cell repertoires in COVID-19. For the study at large: Nucleic acid was either cDNA or gDNA, and it came from T cells, B-cell-depleted T cells, or PBMCs.

Trimming left V 4 bases short and J 13 bases short, with 16 bases between. The length of the CDR3 is 13 residues. The germline V gene has CDR1 MNHEY and CDR2 SVGAGI. Per the original data handling: Counts of nucleated cells, estimated from reference gene primer amplification, were obtained. Repertoires were generated with immunoSEQ multiplex PCR, while TCRdb's copy carries only in-frame clones and drops some. V and J calls plus clone size are reproduced from that table; the DNA served to infer D and trimming. Of roughly 150,000 clones listed, around four fifths are singletons. The Seattle patients, enrolled during active infection, were followed longitudinally.

Sequenced sample: peripheral blood. The chain carries TRBV6-5 and TRBJ1-4, with a possible D match to TRBD1 (5 bases). This receptor was identified in an elderly woman with COVID-19, enrolled during active disease. In nucleotides, the CDR3 is TGTGCCAGCAGTTTTATGGGGGGTAGCGGACTGTTTTTT. Amino acid sequence: CASSFMGGSGLFF.